Listed below are T cell receptor beta chains from one sample, sequenced in a study of memory CD4+ T cells and cytomegalovirus serostatus. Libraries were prepared by immunoSEQ multiplex PCR; TCRdb keeps only in-frame clonotypes and omits some of them. Among roughly 60,000 clones, more than 70% were seen once, and the ten largest hold about 1%. Source material: memory CD4+ T cells from blood. The receptor set was obtained from an adult in good health and CMV-seronegative. The CDR3 runs from the conserved cysteine through the conserved F or W. The D gene is left open where the match is weak. Part of the rows lack a size; the others show once, few, many or a class for expanded clones.

d_gene	v_gene	j_gene	abundance	CDR3nt	CDR3aa
TRBD1	TRBV2	TRBJ1-5	NA	TGTGCCAGCAGCCCTCGACAGGGCCCCAATCAGCCCCAGCATTTT	CASSPRQGPNQPQHF
NA	TRBV5-4	TRBJ2-7	NA	TGTGCCAGCAGCTTGAGGGCCGGCGTCAGCTACGAGCAGTACTTC	CASSLRAGVSYEQYF
NA	TRBV30	TRBJ1-3	NA	TGTGCCTGGAGTGTAGGCCAGGGCTCTGGAAACACCATATATTTT	CAWSVGQGSGNTIYF
NA	TRBV29-1	TRBJ1-3	once	TGCAGCGCCACAGGATACTCTGGAAACACCATATATTTT	CSATGYSGNTIYF
NA	TRBV6-5	TRBJ1-1	NA	TGTGCCAGCAGATATACACAGCGGTTGGACACTGAAGCTTTCTTT	CASRYTQRLDTEAFF
NA	TRBV7-6	TRBJ1-2	NA	TGTGCCAGCAGCCAAGGAGGGGGTAGGGGCTATGGCTACACCTTC	CASSQGGGRGYGYTF
NA	TRBV6-5	TRBJ2-2	NA	TGTGCCAGCCAAAAGCAGACCGGGGAGCTGTTTTTT	CASQKQTGELFF
NA	TRBV7-6	TRBJ2-3	NA	TGTGCCAGCAGCTTAGCGAGGGACCCCAGATTGGGCACAGATACGCAGTATTTT	CASSLARDPRLGTDTQYF
TRBD2	TRBV7-9	TRBJ2-3	NA	TGTGCCAGCAGCTTAGGTCTAGGAAGCGGGGGCATAGGAGATACGCAGTATTTT	CASSLGLGSGGIGDTQYF
TRBD1	TRBV5-1	TRBJ1-4	NA	TGCGCCAGCAGCGTAGCAGGGGGCAATGAAAAACTGTTTTTT	CASSVAGGNEKLFF
NA	TRBV10-3	TRBJ1-2	NA	TGTGCCATCAGTGAATTCCGCCAGGGGACATATGGCTACACCTTC	CAISEFRQGTYGYTF
NA	TRBV7-2	TRBJ1-3	NA	TGTGCCAGCAGTTCCGACATTACCTCTGGAAACACCATATATTTT	CASSSDITSGNTIYF
NA	TRBV5-1	TRBJ1-1	NA	TGCGCCAGTGGGCCGGGCCGAACGCCCCCTGAAGCTTTCTTT	CASGPGRTPPEAFF
NA	TRBV11-2	TRBJ1-5	once	TGTGCCAGCAGCACCGGCCCTAATCAGCCCCAGCATTTT	CASSTGPNQPQHF
NA	TRBV10-2	TRBJ1-2	NA	TGCGCCAGCAGTGAGGCTGGTATAGGCTATGGCTACACCTTC	CASSEAGIGYGYTF
NA	TRBV12-5	TRBJ1-1	few	TGTGCTAGTGGTTTGTATGGACGGGGGGCCATGAACACTGAAGCTTTCTTT	CASGLYGRGAMNTEAFF
TRBD2	TRBV4-1	TRBJ2-5	few	TGCGCCAGCAGTCCCGGGACTAGCGGTGCCGTGACCCAGTACTTC	CASSPGTSGAVTQYF
TRBD1	TRBV2	TRBJ1-2	NA	TGTGCCAGCAGAACCGGGACAGGGTCTGGCTACACCTTC	CASRTGTGSGYTF
TRBD1	TRBV19	TRBJ1-5	few	TGTGCCAGTAGTAGGGACGGGACAGGGTTCGACGGCAATCAGCCCCAGCATTTT	CASSRDGTGFDGNQPQHF
NA	TRBV7-8	TRBJ1-4	NA	TGTGCCAGCAGCCCCGGAGGCCGGGCTCTAAGCGGGAATGAAAAACTGTTTTTT	CASSPGGRALSGNEKLFF
NA	TRBV7-9	TRBJ1-4	NA	TGTGCCAGCAGCTGGTTGGCGGGGGCCAGGGCTAATGAAAAACTGTTTTTT	CASSWLAGARANEKLFF
NA	TRBV7-9	TRBJ2-2	NA	TGTGCCAGCAGCTTAAAATGGGACACCACGACACTCGGGGAGCTGTTTTTT	CASSLKWDTTTLGELFF
NA	TRBV5-1	TRBJ1-1	NA	TGCGCCAGCAGAGGCGAGACTGAAGCTTTCTTT	CASRGETEAFF
TRBD1	TRBV25-1	TRBJ1-6	NA	TGTGCCAGCAGTGAATACCGGACAGGGATTGATTCACCCCTCCACTTT	CASSEYRTGIDSPLHF
NA	TRBV19	TRBJ1-1	once	TGTGCCAGTAGTATCAGATCTATGACACCGAACACTGAAGCTTTCTTT	CASSIRSMTPNTEAFF
NA	TRBV15	TRBJ1-5	NA	TGTGCCACCAGCAGAGCAAACAGTCTTCCAAGGCATGGGGGTAGGAATCAGCCCCAGCATTTT	CATSRANSLPRHGGRNQPQHF
NA	TRBV4-1	TRBJ2-3	NA	TGCGCCAGCAGCCAAACGAGGTCGGGAGCTAGCACAGATACGCAGTATTTT	CASSQTRSGASTDTQYF
TRBD1	TRBV9	TRBJ1-5	few	TGTGCCAGCAGCGCCACAGGGGGCAGACAGCCCCAGCATTTT	CASSATGGRQPQHF
TRBD1	TRBV9	TRBJ2-7	NA	TGTGCCAGCAGCGTAGGGGGAGGTCAGGGGGCGGTGCAGTACTTC	CASSVGGGQGAVQYF
NA	TRBV2	TRBJ2-1	once	TGTGCCAGCAGGATCGGGACCCATGGCAATGAGCAGTTCTTC	CASRIGTHGNEQFF
NA	TRBV27	TRBJ2-3	NA	TGTGCCAGCAGTTTATCGCCCGGTACGCAGTATTTT	CASSLSPGTQYF
NA	TRBV7-9	TRBJ1-1	few	TGTGCCAGCAGCTCGAGTAACACTGAAGCTTTCTTT	CASSSSNTEAFF
NA	TRBV7-3	TRBJ2-3	NA	TGTGCCAGCAGGCCAGCCGGGACAGATACGCAGTATTTT	CASRPAGTDTQYF
NA	TRBV7-3	TRBJ2-3	NA	TGTGCCAGCAGCCCGACTTTAGGGGGGGGTTCAGATACGCAGTATTTT	CASSPTLGGGSDTQYF
NA	TRBV6-5	TRBJ2-5	NA	TGTGCCAGCAGTCCCGGGGGCGCCGAGACCCAGTACTTC	CASSPGGAETQYF
NA	TRBV29-1	TRBJ1-1	NA	TGCAGCGGGGTACAGGTTGAGGCTTTCTTT	CSGVQVEAFF
NA	TRBV5-8	TRBJ1-2	NA	TGTGCCAGCAGCTTGGAGAGGGTCTATGGCTACACCTTC	CASSLERVYGYTF
TRBD1	TRBV5-4	TRBJ1-4	NA	TGTGCCAGCAGCGTGGGACAGGGTTTTGAAAAACTGTTTTTT	CASSVGQGFEKLFF
NA	TRBV14	TRBJ1-1	NA	TGTGCCAGCAGCCAAGTAAAGGACAATAAATTTGCTTTCTTT	CASSQVKDNKFAFF
TRBD1	TRBV28	TRBJ2-2	once	TGTGCCAGCAGCCCCCGGACAGGGCGTCGGAACACCGGGGAGCTGTTTTTT	CASSPRTGRRNTGELFF
TRBD1	TRBV10-2	TRBJ1-4	once	TGCGCCAGCAGCCCATGGACAGGGACAACTAATGAAAAACTGTTTTTT	CASSPWTGTTNEKLFF
NA	TRBV28	TRBJ2-1	NA	TGTGCCAGCAGTGTGTACAGGCTAAAGAAAGGGGGGCAAAATGAGCAGTTCTTC	CASSVYRLKKGGQNEQFF
NA	TRBV5-1	TRBJ1-5	NA	TGCGCCAGCAGCTTGGCGGGGAGTTGGCATCAGCCCCAGCATTTT	CASSLAGSWHQPQHF
NA	TRBV11-2	TRBJ2-4	NA	TGTGCCAGCAGCTTCACGCCGGGGGCCCAGCGGTTAAAAAACATTCAGTACTTC	CASSFTPGAQRLKNIQYF
TRBD1	TRBV6-5	TRBJ1-2	NA	TGTGCCAGCAGTTACTCGACAGGGGCCGATAACTATGGCTACACCTTC	CASSYSTGADNYGYTF